This T cell receptor beta chain was documented in a study of OX40 agonist ivuxolimab in advanced cancers. Across the study: Prior therapy, whether anti-PD-1, anti-PD-L1 or anti-CTLA-4, was allowed, and approximately 37% had some.

CDR3 size: 16 residues. The V gene's germline CDR1 is MNHNS and CDR2 SASEGT. The V and J ends lost 0 bases and 4 bases, in that order; junction bases with no gene match: 5. About this clone: Its antigen is currently unknown.

TCRdb keeps only in-frame clones here, not all; method: immunoSEQ multiplex PCR. This sample yields fewer than 45,000 clones, of which roughly 82% are seen a single time; about 2% belongs to the top ten. Autoimmune disease history or systemic immunosuppression excluded patients. Notes on the study in general: CD4+ and CD8+ blood T cells expanded clonally by week 6 at 0.1 to 3.0 mg/kg.

Source: CD4+ or CD8+ T cells sorted from blood, taken in a trial of the OX40 agonist ivuxolimab. This clonotype was obtained from an adult with an advanced solid tumor such as melanoma, head and neck, liver or kidney cancer. The V and J genes are TRBV6-1 and TRBJ1-5; 8 bases fit TRBD1. In nucleotides, the CDR3 is TGTGCCAGCAGTGAAGCTCGGGACAGGTTAAATCAGCCCCAGCATTTT. Protein: CASSEARDRLNQPQHF.